The sequence of this T cell receptor (beta chain) was determined in a study of T cell changes during pregnancy in multiple sclerosis (dated 2019 in TCRdb). Background for the entire study: Changes in the T cell repertoire over the course of pregnancy were examined in this study in women with multiple sclerosis.

The sample holds one count of this clone. This receptor's antigen is unknown. No base qualities exist here, and no much larger clone lies one base off it. Library construction relied on the immunoSEQ multiplex PCR assay. Here the immuneACCESS table is served through TCRdb, limited to in-frame sequences with V and J called. Missing clones are a known gap in these copies; in checked studies unresolved V genes cover under half, and the rest lacks a known reason. This sample comprises around 28,000 clones, roughly 90% of them detected only once. In total, the top ten clones hold about 0.5% of the sample. CDR1 and CDR2 are read off the germline V gene as MDHEN and SYDVKM. V was cut back by 10 bases and J by 4 bases, leaving a gap of 17 bases between them. Including cysteine and phenylalanine, the CDR3 has 13 amino acids. Only the CDR3 region is kept as DNA, spanning 39 bases read in frame from base 1.

Sequenced material: CD4+ T cells from peripheral blood mononuclear cells, taken in the first trimester of pregnancy. The TCR originated in a female donor in good health, enrolled as a control in a pregnancy study. The sequence links TRBV28 to TRBJ2-7; the D gene is possibly TRBD1, with 6 bases matching. This receptor has the CDR3 CATLSPRGYEQYF. DNA sequence: TGTGCCACCCTTTCTCCCAGGGGATACGAGCAGTACTTC. Outside the CDR3, residues come from the reference TRBV28 and TRBJ2-7 proteins, so the full variable domain is: DVKVTQSSRYLVKRTGEKVFLECVQDMDHENMFWYRQDPGLGLRLIYFSYDVKMKEKGDIPEGYSVSREKKERFSLILESASTNQTSMYLCATLSPRGYEQYFGPGTRLTVT.